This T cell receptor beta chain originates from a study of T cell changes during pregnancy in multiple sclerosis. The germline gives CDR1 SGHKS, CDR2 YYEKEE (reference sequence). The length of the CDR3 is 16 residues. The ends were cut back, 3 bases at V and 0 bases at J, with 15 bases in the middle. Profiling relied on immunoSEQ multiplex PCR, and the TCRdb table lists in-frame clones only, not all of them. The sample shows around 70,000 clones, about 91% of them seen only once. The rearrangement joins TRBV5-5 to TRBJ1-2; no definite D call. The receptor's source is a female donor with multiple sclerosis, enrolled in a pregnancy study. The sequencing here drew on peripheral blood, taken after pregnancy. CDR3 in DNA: TGTGCCAGCAGCTCCAGCGGGTCGCCGACTAACTATGGCTACACCTTC. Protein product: CASSSSGSPTNYGYTF.